These 2 T cell receptor beta chains share one sample of origin, sequenced in a study of T-cell reconstitution after alpha-beta-depleted transplantation in children. TCRbeta library construction was performed incorporating unique molecular identifiers. In TCRdb, the PCR reads were re-called with MiXCR into one record per CDR3 protein. The top ten hold 2% to 2.5% of the sample, which has 450,000 to 600,000 distinct CDR3 sequences, 32% seen once. The material sequenced was PBMCs from the stem cell graft donor, taken from the stem cell graft. The receptors were gathered from a human donor who donated a stem cell graft to a child with aplastic anemia.

The rearrangement uses TRBV15 and TRBJ1-1; D is possibly TRBD1 (5 bases). Trimming took 0 bases from V and 1 from J, leaving 9 bases between them. The CDR3 is 15 residues long. CDR1 is LNHNV, CDR2 YYDKDF, per germline (reference sequence). As DNA, the CDR3 is TGTGCCACCAGCAGAGATTCCGACAGGAACACTGAAGCTTTCTTT. Amino acid sequence: CATSRDSDRNTEAFF.

This clonotype appeared once. The chain combines TRBV5-1 with TRBJ2-2, with D unresolved. Germline CDR1 is SGHRS and CDR2 is YFSETQ. There are 16 residues in the CDR3. Between the trimmed V and J ends, which lost 4 bases and 3 bases, there was a span of 16 bases. CDR3 DNA: TGCGCCAGCAGCCCGGACGTCTTCCTGGACACCGGGGAGCTGTTTTTT. It is translated as CASSPDVFLDTGELFF.